This TCR beta chain was recorded in a study of blood T cells in healthy people across ages (dated by TCRdb to between 2014 and 2017). In terms of the full investigation: In model experiments, template switching captured about one uniquely barcoded TCR beta cDNA molecule for every two T cells. The donors were split into four age groups: young (average about 16 years), middle-aged (39), aged (roughly 60) and long-lived (under 85). To avoid experimental bias, donors of different ages were spread randomly across the sequencing lanes. Using the same blood draw, the study looked at two additional independent replicas of 1 million unique cDNA reads for two donors, one aged 18 to 29 and the other aged 80 or older. The study measured age-related changes in TCR beta repertoire diversity using deep sequencing normalized with unique cDNA molecular identifiers.

The roughly 39 donors, aged roughly 6 to 90 years, were systemically healthy Caucasian individuals from Russia. Around 10 milliliters of peripheral blood were collected from each donor into EDTA-treated Vacutainer tubes. Ficoll-Paque density-gradient centrifugation was used to isolate PBMCs, with at least 6.5 million obtained per sample. Trizol reagent was used to extract total RNA from the PBMCs, yielding at least 6 micrograms per sample. The percentages of naive CD45RAhigh/CD27high T cells were determined by flow cytometry on a PBMC aliquot from every donor. The study at large found these results: Observed TCR beta diversity per million T cells fell roughly linearly with age, and a significant reduction was already apparent by age approximately 40. The CMV infection status of donors was not known, potentially confounding age-related changes in expanded clonotypes. Compared with the aged group, the long-lived group had more naive CD4+ T cells, fewer expanded clones and increased TCR diversity, a pattern suggesting age selection. The percentage of naive T cells measured by flow cytometry correlated strongly with observed TCR beta diversity. Because profiling used bulk unsorted PBMCs, naive and antigen-experienced compartments could not be compared conclusively. Estimates of total diversity based on one million sequenced T cells were considered lower bounds and underestimates.

In this sample, this clonotype turned up a few times. Its target antigen remains unknown. Qualities for individual bases were not recorded, and no much larger clone is one base off. Library preparation employed 5' RACE. TCRdb lists the instrument as Illumina HiSeq 2500. A second PCR of roughly 7 to 11 cycles was run with a J-beta primer mix and a sample-barcoded 5' primer. Each TCR beta cDNA molecule received a unique molecular identifier from a template-switch 5' adaptor carrying 12 random nucleotides. At least 2.5 million CDR3-containing paired-end reads were obtained from each sample. All of the RNA was converted into first-strand cDNA using the Mint cDNA synthesis kit, with a TRBC-specific oligonucleotide serving as the primer. Following uracil-DNA glycosylase treatment, all cDNA underwent a first 18-cycle PCR with the universal primers M1SS and BC2_uni_R. The original methods were these. For normalization, 1 million high-quality reads were randomly selected from each sample, with every read carrying a distinct molecular identifier. Reads with shared molecular identifiers were discarded instead of being binned into consensus sequences. MiTCR, with a Q25 quality threshold and the strictest error-elimination algorithm, was used for CDR3 identification, clonotype clustering and error correction. A nonparametric unseen species model with Euler transformation was used to estimate a lower bound on total TCR beta diversity. Clones were called with MiXCR by TCRdb after fastp trimmed the public reads at Q25, and only in-frame beta chains were retained. Entries that share a CDR3 protein sequence are merged under the most common genes and DNA. TCRdb assigned the V and J calls; the authors' analysis was not used. A total of 1.5 million to 2 million distinct CDR3 sequences appear in this sample, around 35% of them only once. The ten most abundant clones make up roughly 10% of the sample.

The germline V gene (reference sequence) provides CDR1 DFQATT and CDR2 SNEGSKA. V loses 0 bases, J loses 7 bases, and the germline ends lie 5 bases apart. The CDR3 runs 11 residues from the cysteine to the phenylalanine. Only the CDR3 DNA is retained, 33 bases long and in frame from the first base. This TCR was sampled from a woman in her 30s in good health. Sequences were obtained from blood. The rearrangement joined TRBV20-1 to TRBJ2-3, with the D gene uncertain. The DNA reads as follows: TGCAGTGCTAGAGATCGGAATACGCAGTATTTT. Translated, this gives CSARDRNTQYF.